The rows below give T cell receptor beta chains drawn from one sample of a study of blood T cell repertoires in COVID-19. The data were produced by immunoSEQ multiplex PCR, yet TCRdb's version contains in-frame clones alone and is incomplete. The top ten clones hold 9.6% of a sample with about 240,000 clones, about 86% of them seen once. The specimen sequenced was peripheral blood. The receptors were sampled from an elderly woman with acute or convalescent COVID-19. Each CDR3 is given with its conserved first and last residue. The D gene is left open where the match is weak. Clone sizes are given selectively: once, few, many, or a class where the clone is expanded.

cdr3_aa | cdr3_nt | d_call | j_call | v_call | clone_size
CASSQQGAETEAFF | TGCGCCAGCAGTCAACAGGGGGCTGAGACTGAAGCTTTCTTT | TRBD1 | TRBJ1-1 | TRBV23-1 | few
CASSLDTTNEKLFF | TGCGCCAGCAGCTTAGACACAACTAATGAAAAACTGTTTTTT | NA | TRBJ1-4 | TRBV5-1 | NA
CASSETGEQFF | TGTGCCAGCAGTGAAACGGGGGAGCAGTTCTTC | NA | TRBJ2-1 | TRBV6-1 | few
CASSGDVNTEAFF | TGTGCCAGCTCGGGGGATGTGAACACTGAAGCTTTCTTT | NA | TRBJ1-1 | TRBV6-6 | NA
CSASEGGSYGNTIYF | TGCAGTGCTAGTGAGGGAGGGAGTTATGGAAACACCATATATTTT | NA | TRBJ1-3 | TRBV20-1 | NA
CASSEAGGEGTQYF | TGTGCCAGCAGTGAAGCGGGGGGGGAAGGGACCCAGTACTTC | TRBD2 | TRBJ2-5 | TRBV6-1 | NA
CASSSPDRVNSPLHF | TGTGCCAGCAGCTCCCCCGACAGGGTTAATTCTCCCCTCCACTTT | TRBD1 | TRBJ1-6 | TRBV5-4 | once
CASSFGGVYEQYF | TGTGCCAGCAGCTTCGGCGGAGTCTACGAGCAGTACTTC | NA | TRBJ2-7 | TRBV13 | NA
CASSSDRGSGEKLFF | TGTGCCAGCAGCTCCGACAGGGGCTCAGGCGAAAAACTGTTTTTT | TRBD1 | TRBJ1-4 | TRBV7-9 | NA
CASSYRIQRETQYF | TGTGCCAGTAGTTACAGGATACAAAGAGAGACCCAGTACTTC | NA | TRBJ2-5 | TRBV19 | NA
CASDPGERNEAFF | TGTGCCTCGGATCCCGGTGAGAGGAATGAAGCTTTCTTT | NA | TRBJ1-1 | TRBV7-2 | NA
CATSDRDRGQTYGYTF | TGTGCCACCAGTGACAGGGACAGGGGGCAGACCTATGGCTACACCTTC | TRBD1 | TRBJ1-2 | TRBV24-1 | NA
CASSSGGPTEAFF | TGTGCCAGCAGTTCGGGGGGGCCCACTGAAGCTTTCTTT | NA | TRBJ1-1 | TRBV12-3/TRBV12-4 | NA
CASSYRQGRAFF | TGTGCCAGCAGTTACAGGCAGGGTCGAGCTTTCTTT | NA | TRBJ1-1 | TRBV6-5 | NA
CASSYQPAGGYEQYF | TGTGCCAGCAGTTACCAGCCGGCAGGGGGATACGAGCAGTACTTC | TRBD1 | TRBJ2-7 | TRBV6-5 | NA
CASSYSNQPQHF | TGTGCCAGCTCCTATTCCAATCAGCCCCAGCATTTT | NA | TRBJ1-5 | TRBV12-3/TRBV12-4 | NA
CAIRQGGSDGYTF | TGTGCCATCAGACAGGGGGGCTCAGATGGCTACACCTTC | TRBD1 | TRBJ1-2 | TRBV10-3 | NA
CASRPDRNYGYTF | TGCGCCAGCAGACCGGACAGGAACTATGGCTACACCTTC | TRBD1 | TRBJ1-2 | TRBV5-1 | NA
CASSQGSSGNTIYF | TGTGCCAGCAGTCAGGGGTCCTCTGGAAACACCATATATTTT | NA | TRBJ1-3 | TRBV2 | NA
CASSNRDEQYF | TGTGCCAGCAGCAACAGAGACGAGCAGTACTTC | NA | TRBJ2-7 | TRBV12-3/TRBV12-4 | NA
CSVRGGQGAGSPLHF | TGCAGCGTACGAGGGGGGCAGGGGGCCGGGTCACCCCTCCACTTT | TRBD1 | TRBJ1-6 | TRBV29-1 | NA
CASQTGRYEQYF | TGTGCCAGCCAGACAGGGCGGTACGAGCAGTACTTC | TRBD1 | TRBJ2-7 | TRBV28 | NA
CASSYRQGPTYEQYF | TGTGCCAGCAGCTATCGACAGGGGCCAACCTACGAGCAGTACTTC | TRBD1 | TRBJ2-7 | TRBV7-2 | once
CAWTPLQGYSPLHF | TGTGCCTGGACCCCCTTACAGGGGTATTCACCCCTCCACTTT | TRBD1 | TRBJ1-6 | TRBV30 | NA
CASSNGGGEGKLFF | TGTGCCAGCAGCAATGGGGGGGGAGAAGGAAAACTGTTTTTT | NA | TRBJ1-4 | TRBV21-1 | NA
CASSLVGQGAGTDTQYF | TGCGCCAGCAGCTTGGTCGGGCAGGGGGCGGGCACAGATACGCAGTATTTT | TRBD1 | TRBJ2-3 | TRBV5-1 | NA
CASSQIQAGYYNEQFF | TGCGCCAGCAGCCAGATCCAAGCGGGGTACTACAATGAGCAGTTCTTC | TRBD2 | TRBJ2-1 | TRBV4-1 | NA
CASSDWSRGTEAFF | TGTGCCAGCAGCGATTGGAGCCGAGGCACTGAAGCTTTCTTT | NA | TRBJ1-1 | TRBV11-2 | once
CASSLGATGGDYYGYTF | TGTGCCAGCAGCTTGGGGGCTACAGGGGGAGATTACTATGGCTACACCTTC | TRBD1 | TRBJ1-2 | TRBV5-6 | once
CASSTGGFEETQYF | TGTGCCAGCAGTACAGGGGGCTTTGAGGAGACCCAGTACTTC | TRBD1 | TRBJ2-5 | TRBV6-5 | NA
CASRQTERNYGYTF | TGTGCCAGCAGGCAGACAGAGAGGAACTATGGCTACACCTTC | NA | TRBJ1-2 | TRBV6-5 | NA